This TCR beta chain was sequenced during a study of CD8 T cells in Susac syndrome. Trimming removed 8 bases from V and 4 bases from J, with 17 bases in between. Germline V CDR1 and CDR2: MNHEY, SVGAGI. The CDR3 totals 14 residues. The authors reverse transcribed roughly 0.5 to 1 ug RNA with random hexamers. Each CDR3 protein is one row after TCRdb ran MiXCR on the immunoSEQ multiplex PCR reads. Of over 200,000 distinct CDR3 sequences detected, approximately 95% appear once; the ten largest clones hold around 0.082%. The chain recombines TRBV6-5 with TRBJ1-1; a possible D gene is TRBD1 (5 bases). Sequencing input: CD4+ T cells from PBMCs. This clonotype was sampled from a human donor with multiple sclerosis. In nucleotides, the CDR3 is TGTGCCAGCTTGTGGGGGTGGGGGGGCACTGAAGCTTTCTTT. This codes for CASLWGWGGTEAFF.